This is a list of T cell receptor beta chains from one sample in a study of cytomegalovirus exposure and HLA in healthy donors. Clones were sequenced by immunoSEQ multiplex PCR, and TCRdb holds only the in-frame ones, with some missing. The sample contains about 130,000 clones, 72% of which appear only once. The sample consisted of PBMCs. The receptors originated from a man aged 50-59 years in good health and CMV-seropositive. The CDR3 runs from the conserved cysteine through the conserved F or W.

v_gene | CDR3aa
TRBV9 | CASSAQGKGSYNEQFF
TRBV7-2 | CASSLDRTGIGETQYF
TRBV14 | CASSPTGSSGTNNEQFF
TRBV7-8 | CASSLVQGGQSEAFF
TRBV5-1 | CASRPGTGGYRRREQYF
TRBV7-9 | CASSPHLGDTEAFF
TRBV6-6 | CASIIGAGSYEQYF
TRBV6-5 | CASSADRNEKLFF
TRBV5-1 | CASSLRGAATNEKLFF
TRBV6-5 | CASSYAGQGPSAFF
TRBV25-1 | CASSELAGLLGTQYF
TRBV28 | CASSLGVRGLYEQYF
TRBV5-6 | CASSLRQVYGYTF
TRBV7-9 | CASSLPGQGAYEQYF
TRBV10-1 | CASSPPGGSYEQYF
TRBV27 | CASSLQGLSYEQYF
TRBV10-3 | CAISGDSEAFF